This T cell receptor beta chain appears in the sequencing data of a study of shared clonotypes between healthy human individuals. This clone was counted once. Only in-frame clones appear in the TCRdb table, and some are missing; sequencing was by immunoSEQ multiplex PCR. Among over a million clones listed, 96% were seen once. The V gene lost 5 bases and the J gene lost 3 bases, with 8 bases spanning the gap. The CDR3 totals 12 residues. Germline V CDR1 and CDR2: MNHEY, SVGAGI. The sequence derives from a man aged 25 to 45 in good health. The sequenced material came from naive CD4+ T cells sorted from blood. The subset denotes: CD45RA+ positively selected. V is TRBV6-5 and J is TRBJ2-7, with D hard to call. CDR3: CASSRPDYEQYF. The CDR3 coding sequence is TGTGCCAGCAGTCGTCCCGACTACGAGCAGTACTTC.